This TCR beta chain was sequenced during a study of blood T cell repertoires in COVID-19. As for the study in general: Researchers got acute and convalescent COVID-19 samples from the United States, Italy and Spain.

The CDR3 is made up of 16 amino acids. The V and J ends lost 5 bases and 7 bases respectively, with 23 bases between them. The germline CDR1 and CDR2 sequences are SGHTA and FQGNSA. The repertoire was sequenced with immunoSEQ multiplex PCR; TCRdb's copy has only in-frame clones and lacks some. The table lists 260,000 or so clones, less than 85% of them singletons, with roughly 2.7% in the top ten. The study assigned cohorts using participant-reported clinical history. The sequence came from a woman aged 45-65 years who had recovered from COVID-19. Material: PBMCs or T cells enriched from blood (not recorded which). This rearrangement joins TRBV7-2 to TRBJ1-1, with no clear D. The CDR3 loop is CASSPSGLLSSGEAFF. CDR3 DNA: TGTGCCAGCAGCCCGAGCGGCCTTCTATCTTCGGGTGAAGCTTTCTTT.